These 31 T cell receptor beta chains originate from one sample sequenced in a study of control samples from healthy donors and cancer patients. Repertoires were generated with immunoSEQ multiplex PCR, while TCRdb's copy carries only in-frame clones and drops some. The sample has about 160,000 clones, over 85% seen once. The source material was blood. The source of these receptors is a woman aged 55-70 years in good health.

The J gene is TRBJ2-7, the V gene TRBV6-2 or TRBV6-3; 12 bases align to TRBD2. The CDR3 runs to 18 residues. Trimming took 4 bases from V and 2 from J; bases not matched to a gene: 12. Germline CDR1 MNHEY, CDR2 SVGEGT. This chain's CDR3 is CASSSPGLAGKIAYEQYF. The CDR3 DNA reads TGTGCCAGCAGTTCTCCGGGACTAGCGGGCAAGATTGCCTACGAGCAGTACTTC.

This chain joins TRBV7-9 and TRBJ1-4, with D perhaps matching TRBD1 (5 bases). The CDR3 spans 14 residues. V was trimmed by 3 bases and J by 7 bases, leaving 12 bases between them. Germline assignment: CDR1 SEHNR and CDR2 FQNEAQ (reference sequence). The CDR3 is CASSLRQGGEKLFF. CDR3 nucleotides: TGTGCCAGCAGCTTGAGGCAGGGTGGTGAAAAACTGTTTTTT.

J is TRBJ1-1 and V is TRBV29-1; D gene uncertain. The CDR3 totals 15 residues. V gave up 3 bases and J gave up 1 base, with 15 bases separating them. Germline CDR1 and CDR2: SQVTM and ANQGSEA. The CDR3: CSVEGDDGKNTEAFF. In DNA, the CDR3 is TGCAGCGTTGAGGGCGACGACGGGAAGAACACTGAAGCTTTCTTT.

This chain uses TRBV27 with TRBJ2-1; D gene ambiguous. CDR1 and CDR2 (germline): MNHEY, SMNVEV (reference sequence). The CDR3 sequence is 13 residues long. V was pared by 1 base and J by 5 bases, with 6 bases between. The CDR3 nucleotides read TGTGCCAGCAGTTTATTGGCTAACAATGAGCAGTTCTTC. It encodes CASSLLANNEQFF.

The chain combines TRBV5-4 with TRBJ1-6; D is perhaps TRBD1 (6 bases). Germline assignment: CDR1 SGHNT and CDR2 YYREEE (reference sequence). The CDR3 is made up of 20 amino acids. The V end lost 0 bases, the J end lost 0 bases, and 19 bases lay between the germline ends. DNA for the CDR3: TGTGCCAGCAGCTTGGTGTTTGGGCAGGGGCCAAACTCCTATAATTCACCCCTCCACTTT. This codes for CASSLVFGQGPNSYNSPLHF.

CDR3 sequence: CASLHTMNTEAFF. CDR3 sequence (DNA): TGTGCCAGCTTACATACCATGAACACTGAAGCTTTCTTT. The chain combines TRBV18 with TRBJ1-1, with D unclear. Trimming pared 7 bases from V and 0 bases from J, leaving 9 bases between. Germline assignment: CDR1 KGHSH and CDR2 LQKENI. The CDR3 is made up of 13 amino acids.

Concerning this clone itself: The identical CDR3 is also encoded by other nucleotide sequences in the sample. The J gene is TRBJ2-3, the V gene TRBV7-2; 13 positions agree with TRBD2. The CDR3 consists of 15 residues. Germline V gives CDR1 SGHTA, CDR2 FQGNSA. After removal of 5 bases from V and 4 bases from J, the junction contained 3 bases not matched to a gene. In DNA, the CDR3 is TGTGCCAGCAGCCTAGGACTAGCGGGGGCAGATACGCAGTATTTT. This encodes CASSLGLAGADTQYF.

The chain couples TRBV2 to TRBJ2-5; no clear D. CDR3 size: 11 residues. CDR1 SNHLY and CDR2 FYNNEI come from the germline V gene. V lost 6 bases and J 5 bases, leaving 7 bases between the germline ends. CDR3 region: CASRNGETQYF. Written as DNA, the CDR3 is TGTGCCAGCAGGAATGGGGAGACCCAGTACTTC.

A single count supports this clone. V gene TRBV7-2 combines with J gene TRBJ1-1; no clear D. Germline CDR1 SGHTA, CDR2 FQGNSA. CDR3 size: 14 residues. Trimming pared 1 base from V and 5 bases from J, leaving 11 bases between. For the CDR3, the DNA is TGTGCCAGCAGCTTAGATCGGTTTAGAACTGAAGCTTTCTTT. This sequence encodes CASSLDRFRTEAFF.

The rearrangement links TRBV4-1 to TRBJ1-4, with TRBD1 matching 9 bases. This CDR3 region has 15 residues. The germline CDR1 and CDR2 sequences are MGHRA and YSYEKL. J lost 7 bases, V lost 5 bases, and 8 bases had no gene match. CDR3 amino acids: CASSMRDRAGEKLFF. In DNA form, the CDR3 reads TGCGCCAGCAGCATGCGGGACAGGGCGGGTGAAAAACTGTTTTTT.

This clone turned up a few times. The chain uses TRBV19 and TRBJ1-5; D possibly corresponds to TRBD1 (5 bases). From germline, CDR1 is LNHDA and CDR2 SQIVND (reference sequence). The CDR3 totals 15 residues. The V end was cut by 4 bases, the J end by 4 bases, with 14 bases between. The CDR3 sequence: CASSRYKGENQPQHF. The CDR3 DNA follows: TGTGCCAGTAGTAGATACAAAGGGGAAAATCAGCCCCAGCATTTT.

The rearrangement joins TRBV5-1 to TRBJ1-1; D ambiguous. CDR3 length: 16 amino acids. V was cut by 2 bases and J by 7 bases, with 21 bases left in between. CDR1 SGHRS and CDR2 YFSETQ come from the germline V gene. The CDR3 here is CASSLGSLARTGEAFF. In DNA form, the CDR3 reads TGCGCCAGCAGCTTAGGAAGCCTTGCCAGGACCGGTGAAGCTTTCTTT. The entire variable domain, with the rest obtained from reference TRBV5-1 and TRBJ1-1, is as follows: KAGVTQTPRYLIKTRGQQVTLSCSPISGHRSVSWYQQTPGQGLQFLFEYFSETQRNKGNFPGRFSGRQFSNSRSEMNVSTLELGDSALYLCASSLGSLARTGEAFFGQGTRLTVV.

V usage is TRBV19 and J usage is TRBJ2-1, with D possibly matching TRBD2 (5 bases). Germline assignment: CDR1 LNHDA and CDR2 SQIVND (reference sequence). CDR3 size: 14 residues. V lost 5 bases and J 3 bases, leaving 11 bases between the germline ends. The DNA for the CDR3 is TGTGCCAGTAGTCCAGACTACTTCTACAATGAGCAGTTCTTC. Translating gives CASSPDYFYNEQFF.

By share, this clone ranks as medium-sized. The J gene is TRBJ1-5, the V gene TRBV4-1, with D maybe TRBD1 (6 bases). The CDR3 is 15 residues long. Trimming removed 1 base from V and 6 bases from J, with 13 bases in between. From germline, CDR1 is MGHRA and CDR2 YSYEKL. The CDR3 sequence is CASSQGSSGAQPQHF. DNA of the CDR3: TGCGCCAGCAGCCAAGGTAGTTCAGGGGCTCAGCCCCAGCATTTT.

The chain carries TRBV7-2 and TRBJ2-3, with 8 bases lining up with TRBD2. With V trimmed by 3 bases and J by 6 bases, 8 bases remained unmatched. The V gene's germline CDR1 is SGHTA and CDR2 FQGNSA. There are 15 residues in the CDR3. The DNA of the CDR3 is TGTGCCAGCAGCTTGGGACTAGTTTCTTTCGATACGCAGTATTTT. Protein product: CASSLGLVSFDTQYF.

The chain recombines TRBV18 with TRBJ1-3; 7 bases align to TRBD1. Germline values: CDR1 KGHSH, CDR2 LQKENI. The V and J ends lost 2 bases and 1 base, in that order; junction bases with no gene match: 8. The CDR3 totals 17 residues. CDR3 sequence reads: CASSPNRGGGSGNTIYF. The CDR3 DNA sequence: TGTGCCAGCTCACCAAATCGAGGGGGCGGATCTGGAAACACCATATATTTT.

This sequence joins TRBV10-2 and TRBJ1-2, with unresolved D. Trimming left V 5 bases short and J 4 bases short, with 8 bases between. Germline assignment: CDR1 WSHSY and CDR2 SAAADI. CDR3 length: 12 residues. For the CDR3, the DNA is TGCGCCAGCAGTCTCCCCGGCTATGGCTACACCTTC. It yields the protein CASSLPGYGYTF.

V usage is TRBV29-1 and J usage is TRBJ2-7, with no clear D. Germline CDR1 and CDR2: SQVTM and ANQGSEA. There are 11 residues in the CDR3. Trimming took off 6 bases at V and 6 bases at J, with 12 bases between the two ends. The CDR3 nucleotides read TGCAGCGTGGCCAAGGAAGGCGAGCAGTACTTC. It codes for CSVAKEGEQYF.

This clone was seen just once. The rearrangement links TRBV5-6 to TRBJ2-7; D possibly corresponds to TRBD1 (5 bases). This CDR3 comprises 14 residues. Germline V gives CDR1 SGHDT, CDR2 YYEEEE. Trimming took off 5 bases at V and 1 base at J, with 13 bases between the two ends. This CDR3 is CASRETGWSYEQYF. CDR3 in DNA: TGTGCCAGCAGGGAAACAGGATGGTCCTACGAGCAGTACTTC. Together with reference TRBV5-6 and TRBJ2-7, the CDR3 gives the full variable domain: DAGVTQSPTHLIKTRGQQVTLRCSPKSGHDTVSWYQQALGQGPQFIFQYYEEEERQRGNFPDRFSGHQFPNYSSELNVNALLLGDSALYLCASRETGWSYEQYFGPGTRLTVT.

Details on this clone: Other DNA sequences in this sample translate to the same CDR3. The chain employs TRBV7-2 and TRBJ2-2; D unresolved. Germline CDR1 is SGHTA and CDR2 is FQGNSA. The V gene lost 4 bases and the J gene lost 2 bases, with 2 bases spanning the gap. The CDR3 loop spans 12 amino acids. The CDR3, as DNA: TGTGCCAGCAGCTCTAACACCGGGGAGCTGTTTTTT. This encodes CASSSNTGELFF.

This clone was recorded once. This sequence joins TRBV2 and TRBJ1-3; D gene uncertain. Trimming removed 1 base at V and 0 bases at J, with 10 bases between. CDR1 SNHLY and CDR2 FYNNEI come from the germline V gene. This CDR3 has 16 residues. CDR3 nucleotide sequence: TGTGCCAGCAGTGAAGTGGAGGTTAGCTCTGGAAACACCATATATTTT. It yields the protein CASSEVEVSSGNTIYF.

The gene calls are TRBV7-6 and TRBJ2-7; TRBD1 matches at 8 bases. V dropped 5 bases and J dropped 0; count of bases not matched to a gene: 12. The CDR3 has 17 amino acids. Germline-derived CDR1 and CDR2 are SGHVS and FNYEAQ. CDR3 amino acids: CASSPARQGISSYEQYF. The CDR3 DNA follows: TGTGCCAGCAGCCCCGCGCGACAGGGGATTAGCTCCTACGAGCAGTACTTC.

The rearrangement joins TRBV24-1 to TRBJ2-2; D remains unclear. Trimming pared 2 bases from V and 3 bases from J, leaving 12 bases between. Germline CDR1 is KGHDR and CDR2 is SFDVKD. The CDR3 runs to 16 residues. Here the CDR3 DNA reads TGTGCCACCAGTGATTCGATCGGCAGCTACACCGGGGAGCTGTTTTTT. Its translation: CATSDSIGSYTGELFF.

The sample holds one count of this clone. The gene calls are TRBV5-5 and TRBJ1-2; D is possibly TRBD1 (6 bases). V lost 4 bases, J lost 4 bases, and 14 bases lay in between. CDR1 and CDR2 (germline): SGHKS, YYEKEE (reference sequence). The CDR3 totals 14 residues. This CDR3 reads CASSPYRDRYGYTF. The DNA of the CDR3 is TGTGCCAGCAGCCCGTACAGGGATCGCTATGGCTACACCTTC. Variable domain in full (rest from reference TRBV5-5 and TRBJ1-2): DAGVTQSPTHLIKTRGQQVTLRCSPISGHKSVSWYQQVLGQGPQFIFQYYEKEERGRGNFPDRFSARQFPNYSSELNVNALLLGDSALYLCASSPYRDRYGYTFGSGTRLTVV.

Here the CDR3 DNA reads TGTGCCAGCAAAACTGAAACAGGGGTTGGGAGCTATGGCTACACCTTC. This translates into CASKTETGVGSYGYTF. The chain couples TRBV3-1 (or the pseudogene TRBV3-2) to TRBJ1-2; 7 bases map to TRBD1. This CDR3 spans 16 amino acids. Germline assignment: CDR1 LGHDT and CDR2 YNNKEL (reference sequence). V was pared by 7 bases and J by 4 bases, with 15 bases of the junction left unmatched.

The gene calls are TRBV7-2 and TRBJ2-7; D may match TRBD1 or TRBD2 (5 bases each). This CDR3 comprises 13 residues. Germline values: CDR1 SGHTA, CDR2 FQGNSA. V was cut by 8 bases and J by 3 bases, with 14 bases left in between. The CDR3 is CASSRERGYEQYF. The CDR3 DNA reads as TGTGCCAGCTCCAGGGAGAGAGGCTACGAGCAGTACTTC.

The rearrangement joins TRBV3-1 (or the pseudogene TRBV3-2) to TRBJ1-1, with D perhaps TRBD1 (5 bases). CDR3 length equals 14 residues. V was clipped by 4 bases and J by 2 bases, with 11 bases between them. Germline values: CDR1 LGHDT, CDR2 YNNKEL (reference sequence). The CDR3 is CASSPRQINTEAFF. As DNA, the CDR3 is TGTGCCAGCAGCCCTAGACAGATCAACACTGAAGCTTTCTTT.

The V gene is TRBV6-4, the J gene TRBJ1-1, with D hard to call. V lost 6 bases and J lost 6, with 14 bases in between. The CDR3 is made up of 13 amino acids. CDR1 MRHNA and CDR2 SNTAGT come from the germline V gene. The DNA for the CDR3 is TGTGCCAGCAGCAGAACAGTGCAGGCTGAAGCTTTCTTT. It translates to CASSRTVQAEAFF.

The chain employs TRBV27 and TRBJ2-4, with D perhaps being TRBD1 or TRBD2 (5 bases each). Germline V gene data show CDR1 as MNHEY and CDR2 as SMNVEV (reference sequence). Trimming removed 1 base from V and 5 bases from J, with 9 bases in between. There are 14 residues in the CDR3. DNA for the CDR3: TGTGCCAGCAGTTTATTCCGGGACCAAAACATTCAGTACTTC. Translating gives CASSLFRDQNIQYF.

The chain combines TRBV7-2 with TRBJ1-2; no reliable D call. Trimming shortened V by 0 bases and J by 8 bases, and 1 base separated the two germline ends. The V gene's germline CDR1 is SGHTA and CDR2 FQGNSA. This CDR3 region has 10 residues. The CDR3 DNA sequence: TGTGCCAGCAGCTTAGCCGGCTACACCTTC. Translated, it gives CASSLAGYTF. The variable domain in full, with the rest retrieved from reference TRBV7-2 and TRBJ1-2, is GAGVSQSPSNKVTEKGKDVELRCDPISGHTALYWYRQSLGQGLEFLIYFQGNSAPDKSGLPSDRFSAERTGGSVSTLTIQRTQQEDSAVYLCASSLAGYTFGSGTRLTVV.

The chain employs TRBV4-1 and TRBJ2-7; D gene ambiguous. The CDR3 runs to 14 residues. Trimming took 4 bases from V and 1 from J, leaving 11 bases between them. The V gene's germline CDR1 is MGHRA and CDR2 YSYEKL. In nucleotides, the CDR3 is TGCGCCAGCAGCCCCTGGGCCCCTTCCTACGAGCAGTACTTC. Encoded protein: CASSPWAPSYEQYF.